Each of the 20 T cell receptor beta chains below was sequenced from the same sample in a study of T cell repertoires in cytomegalovirus infection (dated by TCRdb to about 2019). Instrument used: Illumina HiSeq 1500. The public reads were reprocessed in TCRdb via fastp at Q25 and MiXCR, keeping in-frame beta chains. Rows with a matching CDR3 protein are joined into one entry that keeps the most common DNA and genes. Present in this sample are about 270,000 distinct CDR3 sequences, about 20% of which were seen just once. Of the sample, approximately 20% falls within the top ten clones. The label giving this sample's treatment or condition can be read as: in vitro stimulation with specific CMV peptide epitopes to enrich CMV-specific T cells. No antigen is known for these receptors. The specimen was cultured PBMCs, collected from culture after CMV antigen stimulation. These receptors were taken from a human donor in good health (CMV status not recorded). Some clones in this sample may be carry-over from other donors' samples.

J is TRBJ2-3 and V is TRBV12-3 or TRBV12-4; no firm D call. The ends were cut back, 3 bases at V and 4 bases at J, with 11 bases in the middle. This CDR3 spans 14 amino acids. The CDR3 spells CASSFLLPPDTQYF. The DNA for the CDR3 is TGTGCCAGCAGTTTCTTGCTTCCCCCAGATACGCAGTATTTT.

The gene calls are TRBV11-2 and TRBJ2-5, with D perhaps TRBD2 (6 bases). Per germline, CDR1 SGHAT and CDR2 FQNNGV. The ends were cut back, 1 base at V and 3 bases at J, with 12 bases in the middle. The CDR3 is 15 residues long. The CDR3 coding sequence is TGTGCCAGCAGCTTAGTAACGGGCGGGAAAGAGACCCAGTACTTC. Encoded protein: CASSLVTGGKETQYF.

The chain is built from TRBV27 and TRBJ1-1, with D maybe TRBD1 (5 bases). The CDR3 extends over 16 amino acids. With 4 bases removed from V and 5 bases from J, the gap between germline ends came to 20 bases. CDR1 is MNHEY and CDR2 is SMNVEV in the germline V gene (reference sequence). In DNA, the CDR3 is TGTGCCAGCAGTTATTGGGGTACGGGGGGTGGGACTGAAGCTTTCTTT. Residues: CASSYWGTGGGTEAFF.

The rearrangement links TRBV12-3 or TRBV12-4 to TRBJ1-3; possible D gene TRBD1, 6 bases. V was clipped by 7 bases and J by 8 bases, with 9 bases between them. The CDR3 consists of 11 residues. The CDR3 reads CASNRAHTIYF. The CDR3 region has the DNA TGTGCCAGCAACAGGGCACACACCATATATTTT.

There are a few counts of this clonotype. The V and J genes are TRBV4-1 and TRBJ2-1; TRBD2 aligns across 12 bases. Losses at the gene ends were 4 bases for V and 10 bases for J; bases not matched to a gene: 8. The CDR3 loop spans 15 amino acids. Germline V lookup: CDR1 MGHRA, CDR2 YSYEKL. The CDR3 DNA reads as TGCGCCAGCAGCCCTAGCGGGAGGGCCGGTAACGAGCAGTTCTTC. Amino acids: CASSPSGRAGNEQFF.

The chain recombines TRBV7-8 with TRBJ2-1; TRBD2 is a possible D gene (5 bases). This CDR3 comprises 16 residues. Trimming took off 4 bases at V and 0 bases at J, with 13 bases between the two ends. Germline V gene data show CDR1 as SGHVS and CDR2 as FQNEAQ. CDR3 loop: CASSSIPDSSYNEQFF. As DNA, the CDR3 is TGTGCCAGCAGCTCGATTCCGGACTCCTCCTACAATGAGCAGTTCTTC.

J is TRBJ1-1 and V is TRBV7-9; D not resolved. CDR1 is SEHNR and CDR2 is FQNEAQ in the germline V gene (reference sequence). The CDR3 is made up of 16 amino acids. V lost 5 bases and J lost 1, with 17 bases in between. Here the CDR3 DNA reads TGTGCCAGCAGCCCAGGTCTCCGAGAGAAGAACACTGAAGCTTTCTTT. Its translation is CASSPGLREKNTEAFF.

The chain uses TRBV7-2 and TRBJ2-3; D ambiguous. V gave up 5 bases and J gave up 4 bases, with 13 bases separating them. This CDR3 contains 14 residues. From germline, CDR1 is SGHTA and CDR2 FQGNSA. The CDR3 DNA reads TGTGCCAGCAGCCAATTTGTGCTCTCAGATACGCAGTATTTT. Amino acids: CASSQFVLSDTQYF.

This clonotype came up many times. The gene calls are TRBV7-2 and TRBJ2-7; TRBD2 matches 11 bases. Unmatched junction bases numbered 6, after V lost 1 base and J lost 1 base. The germline V gene has CDR1 SGHTA and CDR2 FQGNSA. This CDR3 has 17 amino acids. CDR3 sequence reads: CASSLGVGTSGSYEQYF. The CDR3 DNA is TGTGCCAGCAGCTTAGGGGTTGGGACTAGCGGTTCCTACGAGCAGTACTTC.

This clonotype was observed at least ten times. V is TRBV7-2 and J is TRBJ1-5; D unresolved. V lost 6 bases and J 4 bases, leaving 7 bases between the germline ends. There are 12 residues in the CDR3. From germline, CDR1 is SGHTA and CDR2 FQGNSA. The CDR3: CASSRYNQPQHF. Here the CDR3 DNA reads TGTGCCAGCAGTCGATATAATCAGCCCCAGCATTTT. The full variable domain, rest sourced from reference TRBV7-2 and TRBJ1-5, is GAGVSQSPSNKVTEKGKDVELRCDPISGHTALYWYRQSLGQGLEFLIYFQGNSAPDKSGLPSDRFSAERTGGSVSTLTIQRTQQEDSAVYLCASSRYNQPQHFGDGTRLSIL.

This clonotype was seen a few times. The rearrangement uses TRBV10-3 and TRBJ2-1, with TRBD2 matching over 7 bases. After removal of 0 bases from V and 5 bases from J, the junction contained 4 bases not matched to a gene. Germline CDR1 and CDR2: ENHRY and SYGVKD. CDR3 length: 15 residues. CDR3: CAISESTGGNNEQFF. The CDR3 nucleotides read TGTGCCATCAGTGAGTCGACCGGGGGGAACAATGAGCAGTTCTTC.

V gene TRBV6-5 combines with J gene TRBJ1-4; 7 bases line up with TRBD1. Germline-derived CDR1 and CDR2 are MNHEY and SVGAGI. This CDR3 is built from 14 residues. Unmatched junction bases numbered 2, after V lost 0 bases and J lost 7 bases. The CDR3 DNA follows: TGTGCCAGCAGTTACTCGAGGGACAGTGAAAAACTGTTTTTT. Encoded protein: CASSYSRDSEKLFF.

A few counts support this clonotype. The genes are TRBV7-2 and TRBJ2-7, with 8 bases aligning to TRBD2. The CDR3 contains 15 residues. CDR1 and CDR2 from the germline V gene are SGHTA and FQGNSA. J lost 1 base, V lost 2 bases, and 4 bases had no gene match. In DNA form, the CDR3 reads TGTGCCAGCAGCTTAAATGCGGGGGGATCCTACGAGCAGTACGTC. This codes for CASSLNAGGSYEQYV.

In its sample, this clonotype was seen a few times. This chain uses TRBV7-3 with TRBJ1-3, with unresolved D. The CDR3 sequence is 13 residues long. Looked up from germline, CDR1 is SGHTA and CDR2 is FQGTGA. V shed 3 bases and J shed 3 bases, with 6 bases lying between them. Written as DNA, the CDR3 is TGTGCCAGCAGCTTGCCAGATGGAAACACCATATATTTT. Its translation: CASSLPDGNTIYF.

V and J are TRBV29-1 and TRBJ2-1; 7 positions match TRBD2. Germline values: CDR1 SQVTM, CDR2 ANQGSEA. V was clipped by 3 bases and J by 8 bases; unmatched bases: 4. The length of the CDR3 is 12 residues. The CDR3 DNA follows: TGCAGCGTTGAGCGAGCGGGGTATGAGCAGTTCTTC. Translating gives CSVERAGYEQFF.

This clonotype has ten or more counts. The chain joins TRBV7-2 to TRBJ2-7; D call uncertain. The CDR3 contains 14 residues. Germline CDR1 SGHTA, CDR2 FQGNSA. The V gene lost 5 bases and the J gene lost 6 bases, with 17 bases spanning the gap. The CDR3 spells CASSPGPAQAEQYF. The CDR3, as DNA: TGTGCCAGCAGCCCTGGACCCGCTCAAGCCGAGCAGTACTTC.

This clonotype was counted at least ten times. The CDR3, as DNA: TGTGCCAGCAGCCTCGGGGACGGACCCGAGCAGTACTTC. Translation gives CASSLGDGPEQYF. V usage is TRBV7-2 and J usage is TRBJ2-7; D is tentatively TRBD1 or TRBD2 (5 bases each). Trimming removed 5 bases at V and 6 bases at J, with 14 bases between. Per germline, CDR1 SGHTA and CDR2 FQGNSA. The CDR3 runs to 13 residues. Full variable domain (remainder filled in from reference TRBV7-2 and TRBJ2-7): GAGVSQSPSNKVTEKGKDVELRCDPISGHTALYWYRQSLGQGLEFLIYFQGNSAPDKSGLPSDRFSAERTGGSVSTLTIQRTQQEDSAVYLCASSLGDGPEQYFGPGTRLTVT.

This clonotype was seen at least ten times. This sequence joins TRBV7-9 and TRBJ2-6; D gene ambiguous. V gave up 3 bases and J gave up 4 bases, with 10 bases separating them. From germline, CDR1 is SEHNR and CDR2 FQNEAQ (reference sequence). The CDR3 has 15 amino acids. The CDR3 loop is CASSLVVNGANVLTF. The CDR3, as DNA: TGTGCCAGCAGCTTGGTGGTTAACGGGGCCAACGTCCTGACTTTC.

The chain combines TRBV5-4 with TRBJ2-3; 12 bases are a match to TRBD2. The junction had 1 base not matched to a gene; V was cut back by 5 bases and J by 0 bases. Germline V lookup: CDR1 SGHNT, CDR2 YYREEE (reference sequence). The CDR3 totals 15 residues. The CDR3: CASRTSGGSTDTQYF. The CDR3 region has the DNA TGTGCCAGCAGGACTAGCGGGGGAAGCACAGATACGCAGTATTTT.

This clonotype was picked up many times. The CDR3, as DNA: TGTGCTAGTGGTTTGGCAGGGGCCGGCACTGAAGCTTTCTTT. Its translation is CASGLAGAGTEAFF. This chain uses TRBV12-5 with TRBJ1-1, with a tentative D call TRBD1 (6 bases). This CDR3 comprises 14 residues. From germline, CDR1 is LGHNT and CDR2 FRNRAP. V dropped 1 base and J dropped 4 bases, with 10 bases sitting between them.